The 18 T cell receptor beta chains below were found in one sample sequenced in a study of a mutant IDH1 vaccine in newly diagnosed glioma. These receptors' antigens are unknown. Noted time point: week 47, end of study. In every dose of vaccine, 300 ug of mutant IDH1 20-mer peptide was given alongside topical imiquimod. Using immunoSEQ multiplex PCR, the repertoire was profiled, and TCRdb retains in-frame clones only, with some absent. The table has roughly 46,000 clones, 84% seen once. Sequencing used PBMCs, obtained from a glioma patient whose treatment included an IDH1 peptide vaccine. These TCRs come from a young woman with glioma. Some clones in this sample may be carry-over from other donors' samples.

The rearrangement uses TRBV4-1 and TRBJ2-7, with unresolved D. The CDR3 has 19 residues. Deletions cut 1 base from V and 3 bases from J, with 25 bases between. Germline V gene data show CDR1 as MGHRA and CDR2 as YSYEKL. The CDR3 reads CASSQAPPGPQLPSYEQYF. CDR3 sequence (DNA): TGCGCCAGCAGCCAAGCCCCGCCGGGCCCCCAACTCCCCAGCTACGAGCAGTACTTC.

This chain connects TRBV30 to TRBJ1-2; no firm D call. With 4 bases removed from V and 7 bases from J, the gap between germline ends came to 13 bases. This CDR3 has 12 amino acids. Germline V lookup: CDR1 GTSNPN, CDR2 SVGIG (reference sequence). The CDR3 region has the DNA TGTGCCTGGAACGTGGCGCGAGCTGGCTACACCTTC. Residues: CAWNVARAGYTF.

The chain recombines TRBV11-2 with TRBJ1-2, with D hard to call. The CDR3 is made up of 14 amino acids. Per germline, CDR1 SGHAT and CDR2 FQNNGV. Trimming took off 1 base at V and 4 bases at J, with 10 bases between the two ends. The CDR3 loop reads CASSLATGVYGYTF. Here the CDR3 DNA reads TGTGCCAGCAGCTTAGCCACCGGGGTCTATGGCTACACCTTC.

This clone occurred once. The gene calls are TRBV19 and TRBJ1-1, with a weak D call TRBD1 (6 bases). The CDR3 totals 12 residues. The V end was cut by 7 bases, the J end by 7 bases, with 13 bases between. Germline CDR1 is LNHDA and CDR2 is SQIVND (reference sequence). The CDR3 nucleotides read TGTGCCAGTACCGAAAAAGGGGGTGAAGCTTTCTTT. Translating it yields CASTEKGGEAFF.

A single count supports this clone. The chain recombines TRBV28 with TRBJ1-1; maybe TRBD1 (5 bases). The CDR3 sequence is 17 residues long. Germline V CDR1 and CDR2: MDHEN, SYDVKM. Between the trimmed V and J ends, which lost 6 bases and 1 base, there was a span of 21 bases. The CDR3 DNA reads as TGTGCCAGCAGCACATACGGGGCAGCCACCTGGAACACTGAAGCTTTCTTT. Translated: CASSTYGAATWNTEAFF.

A single count supports this clone. This chain uses TRBV28 with TRBJ1-1; D is ambiguous. Germline V lookup: CDR1 MDHEN, CDR2 SYDVKM. CDR3 size: 12 residues. Trimming left V 5 bases short and J 5 bases short, with 9 bases between. CDR3 region: CASSPPRTEAFF. Here the CDR3 DNA reads TGTGCCAGCAGTCCCCCAAGGACTGAAGCTTTCTTT.

Comments on this clone: One junction end disagrees with the germline gene, perhaps due to a read error. The V gene is TRBV7-7, the J gene TRBJ2-7; 7 bases are shared with TRBD2. The CDR3 loop spans 14 amino acids. From germline, CDR1 is SSHAT and CDR2 FNYEAQ (reference sequence). The CDR3 DNA reads as TGTGCTAGCAGCTTAGGCGGGGGAGAATACGAGCAGTACTTC. This codes for CASSLGGGEYEQYF. The variable domain in full, with the rest retrieved from reference TRBV7-7 and TRBJ2-7, is GAGVSQSPRYKVTKRGQDVTLRCDPISSHATLYWYQQALGQGPEFLTYFNYEAQPDKSGLPSDRFSAERPEGSISTLTIQRTEQRDSAMYRCASSLGGGEYEQYFGPGTRLTVT.

The chain joins TRBV16 to TRBJ2-2; D is uncertain. V lost 2 bases and J 10 bases, leaving 8 bases between the germline ends. Germline-derived CDR1 and CDR2 are KGHSY and FQNENV. The CDR3 is made up of 12 amino acids. In DNA form, the CDR3 reads TGTGCCAGCAGCCAACAGGTGAAGGAGCTGTTTTTT. Translation: CASSQQVKELFF.

The chain uses TRBV30 and TRBJ2-5; 10 nucleotides match TRBD2. This CDR3 has 17 residues. V lost 2 bases to trimming and J lost 5 bases; unmatched junction nucleotides: 14. CDR1 GTSNPN and CDR2 SVGIG come from the germline V gene (reference sequence). The CDR3 nucleotides read TGTGCCTGGAGTTTTGTAGTCCCTAGCGGGAGTGGGGAGACCCAGTACTTC. Translated, it gives CAWSFVVPSGSGETQYF.

This clone was detected only a few times. The chain joins TRBV12-5 to TRBJ1-5, with 8 bases aligning to TRBD1. This CDR3 contains 14 residues. After removal of 6 bases from V and 2 bases from J, the junction contained 3 bases not matched to a gene. Germline V lookup: CDR1 LGHNT, CDR2 FRNRAP. CDR3 sequence (DNA): TGTGCTAGTGGCCTGGGACAGGGCAATCAGCCCCAGCATTTT. Translating gives CASGLGQGNQPQHF.

The genes are TRBV7-9 and TRBJ1-2, with no clear D. The V end was cut by 5 bases, the J end by 6 bases, with 22 bases between. The germline CDR1 and CDR2 sequences are SEHNR and FQNEAQ (reference sequence). The CDR3 runs 16 residues. The DNA for the CDR3 is TGTGCCAGCAGCGCACCCCTGGCGGGTCCCGAGGATGGCTACACCTTC. The encoded protein is CASSAPLAGPEDGYTF.

CDR3: CSANRGTQYF. Written as DNA, the CDR3 is TGCAGTGCTAACAGGGGGACGCAGTATTTT. This chain connects TRBV20-1 to TRBJ2-3; 8 positions match TRBD1. The length of the CDR3 is 10 residues. The germline gives CDR1 DFQATT, CDR2 SNEGSKA (reference sequence). Germline trimming cut 4 bases from V and 9 bases from J; bases unmatched to any gene: 0.

V and J are TRBV5-5 and TRBJ2-3; the D call may be TRBD1 or TRBD2 (5 bases each). The CDR3 spans 16 residues. Per the germline V gene, CDR1 is SGHKS and CDR2 is YYEKEE (reference sequence). The V end was cut by 4 bases, the J end by 1 base, with 16 bases between. In DNA form, the CDR3 reads TGTGCCAGCAGCGCCGCCCCGGGACCCCGCACAGATACGCAGTATTTT. Protein: CASSAAPGPRTDTQYF.

V usage is TRBV10-2 and J usage is TRBJ2-4; possibly TRBD1 or TRBD2 for D (5 bases each). Per the germline V gene, CDR1 is WSHSY and CDR2 is SAAADI. This CDR3 is 16 amino acids long. V was pared by 5 bases and J by 1 base, with 15 bases between. CDR3 nucleotide sequence: TGCGCCAGCAGTCAGGGACCAGAGGTGGCCAAAAACATTCAGTACTTC. The encoded protein is CASSQGPEVAKNIQYF.

This clone was found once. The rearrangement links TRBV7-2 to TRBJ1-5; 8 bases align to TRBD1. Per germline, CDR1 SGHTA and CDR2 FQGNSA. V lost 1 base, J lost 7 bases, and 6 bases stayed unmatched. The CDR3 loop spans 15 amino acids. The CDR3 sequence is CASSLGDRGGQPQHF. The CDR3 region has the DNA TGTGCCAGCAGCTTAGGTGACAGGGGAGGACAGCCCCAGCATTTT.

This chain joins TRBV4-2 and TRBJ2-7; D gene unclear. Trimming took 0 bases from V and 3 from J, leaving 12 bases between them. Germline V gene sequence: CDR1 LGHNA, CDR2 YNFKEQ. CDR3 length: 15 residues. The CDR3 here is CASSQDYETFYEQYF. The CDR3 coding sequence is TGTGCCAGCAGCCAAGATTACGAGACCTTCTACGAGCAGTACTTC.

The chain joins TRBV5-4 to TRBJ2-1; 8 bases agree with TRBD2. Germline lookup yields CDR1 SGHNT and CDR2 YYREEE (reference sequence). Losses at the gene ends were 2 bases for V and 7 bases for J; bases not matched to a gene: 8. The CDR3 extends over 15 amino acids. DNA of the CDR3: TGTGCCAGCAGCTTAAAGCGGGAGCTCGAGAATGAGCAGTTCTTC. Residues: CASSLKRELENEQFF.

The chain recombines TRBV19 with TRBJ1-3; 8 bases align to TRBD1. The CDR3 covers 14 residues. With V trimmed by 7 bases and J by 2 bases, 4 bases remained unmatched. The germline CDR1 and CDR2 sequences are LNHDA and SQIVND (reference sequence). This CDR3 is CASNLDRAGNTIYF. CDR3 nucleotide sequence: TGTGCCAGTAACCTGGACAGGGCTGGAAACACCATATATTTT.